The 14 T cell receptor beta chains reported below all come from one sample, sequenced in a study of blood T cell repertoires in COVID-19 (dated by TCRdb to 2018 to 2021). To prepare the library, the immunoSEQ multiplex PCR assay was applied. TCRdb provides this immuneACCESS table in a form limited to in-frame rearrangements. Some clones are lacking; in checked studies, under half of them reflect an unresolved V gene, and why the rest are absent is not known. The sample table lists under 45,000 clones, about 85% of them with a count of one. 3.5% to 5.5% of the sample comes from the top ten. Sequenced input: peripheral blood. The receptors here all came from a man aged 55 to 70 with acute or convalescent COVID-19.

The chain combines TRBV7-2 with TRBJ2-7, with D maybe TRBD1 (6 bases). V was shortened by 2 bases and J by 5 bases, with 16 bases between the two germline ends. The CDR3 is 15 amino acids. CDR1 is SGHTA and CDR2 is FQGNSA in the germline V gene. The CDR3 coding sequence is TGTGCCAGCAGCTTATCCCGGGGCAGGGGTAACGAGCAGTACTTC. Protein: CASSLSRGRGNEQYF.

This rearrangement joins TRBV6-1 to TRBJ1-5; D is uncertain. V lost 2 bases, J lost 1 base, and 12 bases lay in between. CDR1 MNHNS and CDR2 SASEGT come from the germline V gene. The CDR3 loop spans 16 amino acids. CDR3 sequence (DNA): TGTGCCAGCAGTGAATATCTTCCGGTGAGCAATCAGCCCCAGCATTTT. Translating gives CASSEYLPVSNQPQHF.

CDR3: CAWNRGQSEKLFF. The CDR3 coding sequence is TGTGCCTGGAACAGGGGGCAGTCTGAAAAACTGTTTTTT. This chain links TRBV30 with TRBJ1-4; 9 nucleotides line up with TRBD1. This CDR3 region has 13 residues. Germline CDR1 reads GTSNPN; CDR2 reads SVGIG (reference sequence). The J segment lost 7 bases and the V segment lost 4 bases, leaving 4 bases of the junction unmatched.

The CDR3 nucleotides are TGTGCCAGCAGGCCTCTAGCGGGGCCCACCGGGGAGCTGTTTTTT. Its translation: CASRPLAGPTGELFF. The rearrangement links TRBV2 to TRBJ2-2, with 9 bases matching TRBD2. The V gene end was trimmed by 6 bases and the J gene end by 4 bases; junction bases not matched to a gene: 6. Germline V gives CDR1 SNHLY, CDR2 FYNNEI. The CDR3 has 15 amino acids.

The chain employs TRBV24-1 and TRBJ2-5; 10 nucleotides match TRBD2. V shed 9 bases, J shed 4 bases, and the junction held 4 bases outside the gene matches. Germline V lookup: CDR1 KGHDR, CDR2 SFDVKD. There are 13 residues in the CDR3. CDR3 sequence reads: CATAAGGGETQYF. CDR3 nucleotide sequence: TGTGCCACCGCAGCGGGGGGGGGAGAGACCCAGTACTTC.

J is TRBJ1-1 and V is TRBV30; tentative D call: TRBD1 (5 bases). Germline V CDR1 and CDR2: GTSNPN, SVGIG (reference sequence). The CDR3 length is 13 residues. The ends were cut back, 5 bases at V and 2 bases at J, with 12 bases in the middle. The CDR3 here is CAWGQGSNTEAFF. CDR3 in DNA: TGTGCCTGGGGGCAGGGCAGCAACACTGAAGCTTTCTTT. The full variable domain, with the rest looked up from reference TRBV30 and TRBJ1-1, is SQTIHQWPATLVQPVGSPLSLECTVEGTSNPNLYWYRQAAGRGLQLLFYSVGIGQISSEVPQNLSASRPQDRQFILSSKKLLLSDSGFYLCAWGQGSNTEAFFGQGTRLTVV.

The rearrangement uses TRBV5-1 and TRBJ2-4; 10 bases map to TRBD2. Germline V lookup: CDR1 SGHRS, CDR2 YFSETQ. The CDR3 runs 21 residues. With V trimmed by 0 bases and J by 3 bases, 18 bases remained unmatched. CDR3 protein: CASSLVVRSELSGGFKNIQYF. The CDR3 coding sequence is TGCGCCAGCAGCTTGGTTGTCCGGTCGGAGCTTAGCGGGGGGTTCAAAAACATTCAGTACTTC.

The CDR3 protein is CASSREGIGKNIQYF. CDR3 DNA sequence: TGTGCCAGCAGCCGCGAGGGTATCGGCAAAAACATTCAGTACTTC. The chain joins TRBV5-6 to TRBJ2-4; the D gene is possibly TRBD2 (5 bases). The CDR3 contains 15 residues. Germline V gene sequence: CDR1 SGHDT, CDR2 YYEEEE. Trimming took off 4 bases at V and 3 bases at J, with 14 bases between the two ends.

The gene calls are TRBV3-1 (or the pseudogene TRBV3-2) and TRBJ1-2; D possibly corresponds to TRBD1 (5 bases). With 4 bases removed from V and 8 bases from J, the gap between germline ends came to 11 bases. CDR3 length: 12 residues. Germline loops: CDR1 LGHDT, CDR2 YNNKEL (reference sequence). This CDR3 is CASSPKGWGYTF. DNA of the CDR3: TGTGCCAGCAGCCCTAAGGGGTGGGGCTACACCTTC.

The chain is built from TRBV30 and TRBJ1-2; D perhaps matches TRBD1 (6 bases). The germline V gene has CDR1 GTSNPN and CDR2 SVGIG (reference sequence). The CDR3 contains 14 residues. Trimming took 1 base from V and 0 from J, leaving 9 bases between them. The CDR3 reads CAWSGTETNYGYTF. Written as DNA, the CDR3 is TGTGCCTGGAGTGGGACAGAGACTAACTATGGCTACACCTTC.

This clone was counted once. The CDR3 is CASSLALAEQFF. Here the CDR3 DNA reads TGTGCCAGCAGCTTGGCCTTAGCTGAGCAGTTCTTC. This chain joins TRBV5-5 and TRBJ2-1; D is ambiguous. The ends were cut back, 0 bases at V and 9 bases at J, with 7 bases in the middle. The CDR3 totals 12 residues. Germline assignment: CDR1 SGHKS and CDR2 YYEKEE (reference sequence). The full variable domain, with the rest looked up from reference TRBV5-5 and TRBJ2-1, is DAGVTQSPTHLIKTRGQQVTLRCSPISGHKSVSWYQQVLGQGPQFIFQYYEKEERGRGNFPDRFSARQFPNYSSELNVNALLLGDSALYLCASSLALAEQFFGPGTRLTVL.

The chain recombines TRBV19 with TRBJ1-2, with 8 bases matching TRBD1. CDR1 and CDR2 from the germline V gene are LNHDA and SQIVND (reference sequence). Trimming cost V 3 bases and J 6 bases; bases outside gene matches: 12. The CDR3 consists of 16 residues. In DNA, the CDR3 is TGTGCCAGTAGTATCCCCGGGACAGGACAACGGGATGGCTACACCTTC. Translated: CASSIPGTGQRDGYTF.

The J gene is TRBJ2-5, the V gene TRBV15, with a weak D call TRBD2 (7 bases). The germline V gene encodes CDR1 LNHNV and CDR2 YYDKDF (reference sequence). V lost 1 base and J 5 bases, leaving 14 bases between the germline ends. The CDR3 spans 15 residues. CDR3 amino acids: CATSRGGGTMETQYF. The CDR3 DNA is TGTGCCACCAGCAGAGGGGGGGGCACAATGGAGACCCAGTACTTC.

The chain employs TRBV12-3 or TRBV12-4 and TRBJ1-1; possibly TRBD1 for D (5 bases). The V gene lost 7 bases and the J gene lost 7 bases, with 10 bases spanning the gap. The CDR3 runs to 11 residues. CDR3 loop: CASMGRSEAFF. CDR3 nucleotide sequence: TGTGCCAGCATGGGGCGGAGTGAAGCTTTCTTT.